A single sample gave rise to the 11 T cell receptor beta chains below, sequenced in a study of CD8 T cells in Susac syndrome. RNA, at about 0.5 to 1 ug, was reverse transcribed with random hexamers. From the immunoSEQ multiplex PCR reads, TCRdb called clonotypes with MiXCR, one entry per CDR3 protein. The sample holds 200,000 to 250,000 distinct CDR3 sequences, 95% seen once. The specimen sequenced was CD4+ T cells from PBMCs. The receptors stem from a human donor with multiple sclerosis.

The V gene is TRBV3-1, the J gene TRBJ1-1; the D gene is possibly TRBD1 (5 bases). The CDR3 runs to 14 residues. Per germline, CDR1 LGHDT and CDR2 YNNKEL (reference sequence). Trimming took off 0 bases at V and 5 bases at J, with 10 bases between the two ends. The CDR3 sequence is CASSQDRVETEAFF. CDR3 nucleotide sequence: TGTGCCAGCAGCCAAGACAGGGTAGAGACTGAAGCTTTCTTT.

The chain employs TRBV29-1 and TRBJ2-3; the D gene is possibly TRBD1 (5 bases). The CDR3 sequence is 13 residues long. Trimming took off 8 bases at V and 1 base at J, with 13 bases between the two ends. Germline CDR1 reads SQVTM; CDR2 reads ANQGSEA. The CDR3 reads CSLTATGTDTQYF. Written as DNA, the CDR3 is TGCAGCCTGACAGCAACAGGCACAGATACGCAGTATTTT.

This clonotype was seen a few times. V and J are TRBV3-1 and TRBJ1-6, with unresolved D. This CDR3 region has 11 residues. Germline V gene sequence: CDR1 LGHDT, CDR2 YNNKEL (reference sequence). V was trimmed by 1 base and J by 9 bases, leaving 1 base between them. The CDR3 DNA reads TGTGCCAGCAGCCAAGGTTCACCCCTCCACTTT. Its translation is CASSQGSPLHF.

The rearrangement uses TRBV28 and TRBJ1-1; 9 bases agree with TRBD1. The trim removed 5 bases at V and 3 bases at J, leaving 7 bases unmatched. The CDR3 runs 15 residues. Germline assignment: CDR1 MDHEN and CDR2 SYDVKM. DNA for the CDR3: TGTGCCAGCAGTATGGGGGACAGGGATTACACTGAAGCTTTCTTT. Its protein product is CASSMGDRDYTEAFF.

This rearrangement joins TRBV15 to TRBJ1-1, with D tentatively TRBD1 (5 bases). V was trimmed by 4 bases and J by 5 bases, leaving 11 bases between them. There are 13 residues in the CDR3. Germline CDR1 is LNHNV and CDR2 is YYDKDF (reference sequence). Here the CDR3 reads CATSKGRSTEAFF. As DNA, the CDR3 is TGTGCCACCAGCAAGGGACGTTCTACTGAAGCTTTCTTT.

The gene calls are TRBV19 and TRBJ1-5, with 7 bases lining up with TRBD1. CDR1 LNHDA and CDR2 SQIVND come from the germline V gene (reference sequence). V shed 9 bases and J 4 bases; nucleotides not matched to a gene: 6. The CDR3 covers 13 residues. In nucleotides, the CDR3 is TGTGCCAGCGACAGGGCATCTAATCAGCCCCAGCATTTT. This sequence encodes CASDRASNQPQHF.

The V call is TRBV5-1, the J call TRBJ2-3; 11 positions agree with TRBD1. Unmatched junction bases numbered 4, after V lost 3 bases and J lost 4 bases. Germline CDR1 is SGHRS and CDR2 is YFSETQ. CDR3 length: 15 amino acids. In DNA, the CDR3 is TGCGCCAGCAGCTGGGGACAGGGGGGGTCAGATACGCAGTATTTT. This translates into CASSWGQGGSDTQYF.

The chain combines TRBV3-1 with TRBJ2-1; no clear D. The CDR3 is 14 residues long. The V gene's germline CDR1 is LGHDT and CDR2 YNNKEL (reference sequence). V lost 0 bases, J lost 3 bases, and 6 bases lay in between. The CDR3 nucleotides are TGTGCCAGCAGCCAAGATGTGGACTACAATGAGCAGTTCTTC. It yields the protein CASSQDVDYNEQFF.

The chain employs TRBV29-1 and TRBJ1-1; D gene uncertain. The V end was cut by 4 bases, the J end by 1 base, with 19 bases between. This CDR3 has 16 amino acids. Per germline, CDR1 SQVTM and CDR2 ANQGSEA. In nucleotides, the CDR3 is TGCAGCGTTGTAAAACTACAGTTCGGAAAGAACACTGAAGCTTTCTTT. Amino acids: CSVVKLQFGKNTEAFF.

V and J are TRBV20-1 and TRBJ2-5; TRBD2 matches 12 bases. The CDR3 has 15 residues. CDR1 is DFQATT, CDR2 SNEGSKA, per germline (reference sequence). V shed 6 bases and J 0 bases; nucleotides not matched to a gene: 5. In nucleotides, the CDR3 is TGCAGTGCGTGGGGGACTAGCGGGTACCAAGAGACCCAGTACTTC. Encoded protein: CSAWGTSGYQETQYF.

The chain links TRBV9 to TRBJ2-2; D is unclear. This CDR3 has 13 residues. The V end lost 6 bases, the J end lost 6 bases, and 12 bases lay between the germline ends. Germline CDR1 and CDR2: SGDLS and YYNGEE. In nucleotides, the CDR3 is TGTGCCAGCACCCCTACTCATTCCGGGGAGCTGTTTTTT. Amino acid sequence: CASTPTHSGELFF.